The following is a T cell receptor (beta chain) sequence with its context. Antigen unknown. 250 to 350 ng DNA, tens of thousands of T cell genomes, went into unsorted PBMC replicate PCRs. Unsorted PBMC DNA went through sequencing on ten immunoSEQ deep assay plates. Repertoires were generated with immunoSEQ multiplex PCR, while TCRdb's copy carries only in-frame clones and drops some. Among hundreds of thousands of clones listed, 70% to 80% were seen once. This sample was taken from a study of shared clonotypes between healthy human individuals. Germline-derived CDR1 and CDR2 are ENHRY and SYGVKD. The CDR3 consists of 14 residues. J lost 7 bases, V lost 10 bases, and 13 bases had no gene match. General study points: Read depth was anticipated to influence clonotype sharing among donors.

The material sequenced was PBMCs. V gene TRBV10-3 combines with J gene TRBJ2-1, with 7 bases fitting TRBD2. The sequence came from a woman aged 40 to 49 in good health. Some clones in this sample may be carry-over from other donors' samples. The CDR3 is CATMMEREVNEQFF. The CDR3 DNA sequence: TGTGCCACGATGATGGAGCGGGAAGTAAATGAGCAGTTCTTC.